This TCR beta chain was profiled in a study of T cells in Graves' hyperthyroidism and ophthalmopathy. General study points: Most expanded thyroid clonotypes above 0.001 recurred in blood.

Amplified TCR beta CDR3 regions came from RNA transcripts. An initial round of RT-PCR targeting the TCR CDR3 relied on the HTBI primer set. TCRdb fed the multiplex PCR reads into MiXCR, producing one record per CDR3 protein. The data contain fewer than 450,000 distinct CDR3 sequences, about 14% of them seen just once; the ten biggest clones take up 25% to 30%. Germline V gene data show CDR1 as MNHNS and CDR2 as SASEGT. The ends lost 6 bases at V and 9 bases at J; junction bases unmatched: 10. The CDR3 consists of 13 residues. Diagnosis relied on clinical symptoms, serum thyroxine and TRAb, thyroid ultrasound and orbital computed tomography. The count of this clonotype is one. Its target is not known.

V and J are TRBV6-1 and TRBJ2-7; 8 nucleotides match TRBD2. This TCR was sampled from a man over 45 with Graves' ophthalmopathy. The sample taken for sequencing was blood. The DNA for the CDR3 is TGTGCCAGCAGCCAGCGGGAGCCACTTCCGCAGTACTTC. It specifies CASSQREPLPQYF.